These 27 T cell receptor beta chains were all obtained from the same sample, sequenced in a study of human T cells and chemical hapten exposure. One entry per CDR3 protein results from TCRdb running MiXCR on the RACE reads. The data show 150,000 to 200,000 distinct CDR3 sequences, roughly a quarter seen once. Regarding time point: patch test 3, about 24 weeks after DPC sensitization. The treatment here: therapeutic diphenylcyclopropenone sensitization with weekly scalp DPC. Sample: whole blood, taken in connection with sensitization to the hapten diphenylcyclopropenone (DPC). The receptor set was obtained from a young woman with alopecia areata. Some clones in this sample may be carry-over from other donors' samples.

This clonotype was detected ten times or more. This sequence joins TRBV6-2 or TRBV6-3 and TRBJ2-3; D is possibly TRBD2 (6 bases). Trimming cost V 6 bases and J 0 bases, with 10 bases left between them. CDR3 length: 14 amino acids. Germline V gives CDR1 MNHEY, CDR2 SVGEGT. The CDR3 DNA is TGTGCCAGCAGCCAAGGGACTAGCACAGATACGCAGTATTTT. It is translated as CASSQGTSTDTQYF.

This sequence joins TRBV7-9 and TRBJ2-3; D is uncertain. There are 15 residues in the CDR3. Per germline, CDR1 SEHNR and CDR2 FQNEAQ (reference sequence). Trimming left V 4 bases short and J 3 bases short, with 14 bases between. The CDR3 region is CASSYSPAHTDTQYF. DNA for the CDR3: TGTGCCAGCAGCTATAGCCCTGCTCATACAGATACGCAGTATTTT.

This clonotype has at least ten counts. V usage is TRBV7-8 and J usage is TRBJ1-5, with unresolved D. V lost 1 base to trimming and J lost 6 bases, with 10 bases between them. The CDR3 runs to 14 residues. CDR1 is SGHVS, CDR2 FQNEAQ, per germline. As DNA, the CDR3 is TGTGCCAGCAGCTTAGAGGGCGCAGTTCAGCCCCAGCATTTT. This gives the protein CASSLEGAVQPQHF.

J is TRBJ2-3 and V is TRBV4-2; 9 bases match TRBD2. Germline values: CDR1 LGHNA, CDR2 YNFKEQ. V lost 3 bases to trimming and J lost 3 bases; unmatched junction nucleotides: 7. The CDR3 is 16 amino acids. CDR3 loop: CASSQAGGSSTDTQYF. DNA for the CDR3: TGTGCCAGCAGCCAGGCGGGAGGGAGTTCGACAGATACGCAGTATTTT.

The chain couples TRBV20-1 to TRBJ2-3; no clear D. The CDR3 sequence is 13 residues long. Looked up from germline, CDR1 is DFQATT and CDR2 is SNEGSKA (reference sequence). The V and J ends lost 4 bases and 8 bases respectively, with 16 bases between them. CDR3 DNA sequence: TGCAGTGCTACAACGACGGCTTATGGTACGCAGTATTTT. Protein product: CSATTTAYGTQYF.

This clonotype was seen a few times. The chain has TRBV3-1 and TRBJ1-2; 9 positions agree with TRBD1. CDR3 length: 13 residues. The ends lost 4 bases at V and 6 bases at J; junction bases unmatched: 3. Per the germline V gene, CDR1 is LGHDT and CDR2 is YNNKEL (reference sequence). The CDR3 loop is CASSLRQGDGYTF. The CDR3 DNA is TGTGCCAGCAGCCTTAGACAGGGGGATGGCTACACCTTC.

The chain employs TRBV3-1 and TRBJ2-5, with D possibly called TRBD1 or TRBD2 (5 bases each). Trimming shortened V by 5 bases and J by 5 bases, and 12 bases separated the two germline ends. CDR1 and CDR2 from the germline V gene are LGHDT and YNNKEL (reference sequence). CDR3 length: 13 amino acids. This chain's CDR3 is CASSGGAIETQYF. CDR3 sequence (DNA): TGTGCCAGCAGCGGGGGAGCGATCGAGACCCAGTACTTC.

In this sample, this clonotype turned up a few times. The gene calls are TRBV10-3 and TRBJ1-2, with TRBD1 matching over 8 bases. The J segment lost 5 bases and the V segment lost 2 bases, leaving 7 bases of the junction unmatched. The CDR3 contains 15 residues. CDR1 and CDR2 from the germline V gene are ENHRY and SYGVKD. CDR3 bases: TGTGCCATCAGTGAGGCCGGACAGGGTTTATATGGCTACACCTTC. Translation: CAISEAGQGLYGYTF.

There are a few counts of this clonotype. This sequence joins TRBV27 and TRBJ1-1, with D hard to call. The CDR3 contains 12 residues. Germline assignment: CDR1 MNHEY and CDR2 SMNVEV (reference sequence). The V end lost 6 bases, the J end lost 11 bases, and 16 bases lay between the germline ends. The CDR3 DNA is TGTGCCAGCAGCTCCGGACCCGGAGGGGCTTTCTTT. It codes for CASSSGPGGAFF.

This clonotype was detected a few times. This CDR3 reads CSVEDRTAGEKLFF. The CDR3 DNA is TGCAGCGTTGAAGATAGGACTGCGGGAGAAAAACTGTTTTTT. The chain has TRBV29-1 and TRBJ1-4; D unclear. This CDR3 is 14 amino acids long. V was cut by 0 bases and J by 8 bases, with 13 bases left in between. In germline, CDR1 is SQVTM, CDR2 ANQGSEA.

This clonotype was observed a handful of times. The chain uses TRBV21-1 and TRBJ2-1; the D call TRBD1 from the table was never checked on the DNA. TRBV21-1 is deemed a pseudogene. This CDR3 is built from 15 residues. CDR3 in DNA: TGTGCCAGCAGCAAAGGTGCGGGCAGGGTCCATGAGCAGTTCTTC. Amino acid sequence: CASSKGAGRVHEQFF.

This clonotype was recorded a few times. V usage is TRBV3-1 and J usage is TRBJ1-1; 7 nucleotides align to TRBD1. This CDR3 is built from 15 residues. With V trimmed by 5 bases and J by 6 bases, 12 bases remained unmatched. The germline V gene encodes CDR1 LGHDT and CDR2 YNNKEL (reference sequence). CDR3 nucleotides: TGTGCCAGCAGCTTCCAGGGGGGAGGACTCTCTGAAGCTTTCTTT. It specifies CASSFQGGGLSEAFF.

This clonotype was seen a few times. The V gene is TRBV21-1, the J gene TRBJ2-7; the table names TRBD1, a call not compared with the DNA. TRBV21-1 is designated a pseudogene. The CDR3 has 14 residues. CDR3 loop: CASPKGGLRLEQYF. DNA for the CDR3: TGTGCCAGCCCAAAGGGGGGTTTGAGACTCGAGCAGTACTTC.

This clonotype was counted only a few times. This rearrangement joins TRBV20-1 to TRBJ2-7; 13 bases align to TRBD2. Germline V gene lookup returns CDR1 DFQATT and CDR2 SNEGSKA (reference sequence). The CDR3 has 14 amino acids. Trimming removed 6 bases from V and 4 bases from J; junction bases left unmatched: 6. The CDR3 loop reads CSAQGLAGLYEQYF. The CDR3 DNA reads TGCAGTGCGCAGGGACTAGCGGGACTATACGAGCAGTACTTC.

CDR3 nucleotide sequence: TGTGCCAGCAGCAAAGTGTCCCGGGCCTCCTACAATGAGCAGTTCTTC. Translation: CASSKVSRASYNEQFF. The chain couples TRBV21-1 to TRBJ2-1; TRBD1, as called in the table, went unchecked against the DNA. TRBV21-1 is reported as a pseudogene. The CDR3 length is 16 residues.

This clonotype was seen only a few times. The CDR3 nucleotides read TGCGCCAGCAGCCGCACGACAGGGCGCCGCGAGCAGTACTTC. Encoded protein: CASSRTTGRREQYF. The chain employs TRBV4-3 and TRBJ2-7, with 7 bases aligning to TRBD1. The V segment lost 4 bases and the J segment 6 bases; nucleotides outside the gene matches: 9. CDR1 and CDR2 from the germline V gene are LGHNA and YSLEER. This CDR3 comprises 14 residues.

This clonotype was seen many times. The chain joins TRBV7-9 to TRBJ1-2; 9 bases map to TRBD1. Germline V gene lookup returns CDR1 SEHNR and CDR2 FQNEAQ (reference sequence). The CDR3 length is 16 residues. V shed 4 bases and J 2 bases; nucleotides not matched to a gene: 8. The CDR3 region is CASSSLGTGRNYGYTF. The CDR3 DNA follows: TGTGCCAGCAGCTCTCTAGGGACAGGGAGGAACTATGGCTACACCTTC.

This clonotype has a handful of counts. The chain combines TRBV7-9 with TRBJ2-1; D is uncertain. CDR1 and CDR2 (germline): SEHNR, FQNEAQ (reference sequence). The V end was cut by 0 bases, the J end by 0 bases, with 12 bases between. CDR3 size: 17 residues. CDR3 nucleotides: TGTGCCAGCAGCTTAGCGCGGCGGCTCCTCTCCTACAATGAGCAGTTCTTC. Protein sequence: CASSLARRLLSYNEQFF.

This clonotype was recorded a few times. The chain is built from TRBV5-1 and TRBJ2-7, with D possibly matching TRBD2 (5 bases). Between the trimmed V and J ends, which lost 4 bases and 3 bases, there was a span of 14 bases. The CDR3 consists of 14 residues. Germline V gene lookup returns CDR1 SGHRS and CDR2 YFSETQ. DNA for the CDR3: TGCGCCAGCAGCCCCGGGGAGTACCGCTACGAGCAGTACTTC. Protein sequence: CASSPGEYRYEQYF.

This clonotype was observed a few times. The chain uses TRBV29-1 and TRBJ2-1; the D gene is possibly TRBD1 (5 bases). The CDR3 has 15 residues. Trimming shortened V by 6 bases and J by 0 bases, and 15 bases separated the two germline ends. Germline V gene lookup returns CDR1 SQVTM and CDR2 ANQGSEA. CDR3 in DNA: TGCAGCGTCGCTAAGGGGTCAGCCTCCTACAATGAGCAGTTCTTC. Protein sequence: CSVAKGSASYNEQFF.

The chain employs TRBV29-1 and TRBJ1-2; a weak D match, TRBD1 (5 bases). With 4 bases removed from V and 3 bases from J, the gap between germline ends came to 18 bases. Germline CDR1 and CDR2: SQVTM and ANQGSEA. The CDR3 loop spans 15 amino acids. The CDR3 sequence: CSVAPLAGSYYGYTF. CDR3 coding DNA: TGCAGCGTTGCTCCCCTGGCAGGGAGTTACTATGGCTACACCTTC.

Of note for this clonotype: A read error may account for a junction end that differs from germline. The chain is built from TRBV5-1 and TRBJ2-1; D not resolved. Per the germline V gene, CDR1 is SGHRS and CDR2 is YFSETQ. This CDR3 region has 15 residues. The CDR3 reads CTSSLGNTMYNEQFF. CDR3 coding DNA: TGCACCAGCAGCTTGGGTAATACCATGTACAATGAGCAGTTCTTC. The variable domain in full, completed from reference TRBV5-1 and TRBJ2-1, reads KAGVTQTPRYLIKTRGQQVTLSCSPISGHRSVSWYQQTPGQGLQFLFEYFSETQRNKGNFPGRFSGRQFSNSRSEMNVSTLELGDSALYLCTSSLGNTMYNEQFFGPGTRLTVL.

The chain joins TRBV7-9 to TRBJ2-1; D is possibly TRBD1 (6 bases). Per the germline V gene, CDR1 is SEHNR and CDR2 is FQNEAQ (reference sequence). There are 16 residues in the CDR3. Trimming pared 6 bases from V and 0 bases from J, leaving 15 bases between. CDR3 nucleotide sequence: TGTGCCAGCAGTTACCCGGGACAAAGCTCCTACAATGAGCAGTTCTTC. Encoded protein: CASSYPGQSSYNEQFF.

This chain joins TRBV6-2 or TRBV6-3 and TRBJ1-1, with TRBD1 matching over 8 bases. The V gene's germline CDR1 is MNHEY and CDR2 SVGEGT. CDR3 size: 17 residues. V dropped 5 bases and J dropped 2; count of bases not matched to a gene: 13. DNA for the CDR3: TGTGCCAGCAGTGAAAGACAGGGGCCCTACAAAAACACTGAAGCTTTCTTT. It translates to CASSERQGPYKNTEAFF.

This clonotype has more than one count but fewer than ten. The CDR3 loop is CASSKDGREPDEGPYNEQFF. CDR3 bases: TGTGCCAGCAGCAAAGACGGGCGGGAGCCAGACGAAGGACCCTACAATGAGCAGTTCTTC. The V and J genes are TRBV21-1 and TRBJ2-1; TRBD2 is the table's D call and was not checked against the DNA. TRBV21-1 counts as a pseudogene. This CDR3 is built from 20 residues.

This chain links TRBV5-5 with TRBJ2-1; 7 bases are shared with TRBD1. The CDR3 length is 12 residues. Germline CDR1 SGHKS, CDR2 YYEKEE (reference sequence). With 4 bases clipped from V and 9 bases from J, the junction kept 4 bases outside the gene matches. This chain's CDR3 is CASSTQGFEQFF. CDR3 sequence (DNA): TGTGCCAGCAGCACACAGGGGTTTGAGCAGTTCTTC.

The CDR3 DNA is TGTGCCAGCAGTTTTCCAGGGCTAGATTCGGATGAGCAGTTCTTC. It codes for CASSFPGLDSDEQFF. J is TRBJ2-1 and V is TRBV27; maybe TRBD1 (5 bases). Germline-derived CDR1 and CDR2 are MNHEY and SMNVEV (reference sequence). The CDR3 sequence is 15 residues long. Trimming left V 3 bases short and J 8 bases short, with 17 bases between.